This entry describes one T cell receptor (beta chain). Its cognate antigen is unknown. The data were obtained in a study of T cells in localized non-small cell lung cancer. Trimming cost V 7 bases and J 3 bases, with 18 bases left between them. There are 15 residues in the CDR3. The germline V gene encodes CDR1 MDHEN and CDR2 SYDVKM. Overall study findings and caveats: It was uninvolved adjacent lung that showed the highest T cell clonality, exceeding tumor.

TCRdb's table, derived via immunoSEQ multiplex PCR, lists solely in-frame clones and lacks some. The sample lists 48,000 or so clones, around three quarters occurring once. Specimen: peripheral blood, collected before any cancer treatment. This TCR came from a man between 35 and 75 years old with stage I squamous cell lung carcinoma. V and J are TRBV28 and TRBJ1-1; TRBD1 is a possible D gene (5 bases). The CDR3 spells CASITAGQGDTEAFF. For the CDR3, the DNA is TGTGCCAGCATTACCGCAGGTCAAGGGGACACTGAAGCTTTCTTT. Full variable domain (remainder filled in from reference TRBV28 and TRBJ1-1): DVKVTQSSRYLVKRTGEKVFLECVQDMDHENMFWYRQDPGLGLRLIYFSYDVKMKEKGDIPEGYSVSREKKERFSLILESASTNQTSMYLCASITAGQGDTEAFFGQGTRLTVV.